These 21 T cell receptor beta chains came from one sample sequenced in a study of T cells expressing NK-cell markers. TCRdb re-called the 5' RACE reads; one entry per CDR3 protein, DNA not given. Its listing shows under 200,000 distinct CDR3 sequences. The sample taken for sequencing was blood T cells: a sorted CD56 or NKG2C T cell subset, CD4+ or CD8+ T cells, or bulk PBMC T cells (not recorded which). These receptors all come from a woman between 18 and 70 years old in good health.

The gene calls are TRBV4-1 and TRBJ2-1; the D call of TRBD1 rests on TCRdb alone, since no DNA is present to check it. The CDR3 extends over 15 amino acids. Germline loops: CDR1 MGHRA, CDR2 YSYEKL. CDR3 amino acids: CASSQGKTGYNEQFF.

V usage is TRBV12-3 or TRBV12-4 and J usage is TRBJ1-1; with no DNA, the TCRdb D assignment of TRBD1 cannot be verified. CDR3 size: 15 residues. CDR3 loop: CASTKGQGAFTEAFF.

CDR3 protein: CASTVLGDQFF. J is TRBJ2-1 and V is TRBV12-3 or TRBV12-4; TCRdb calls TRBD2, which cannot be checked without DNA. This CDR3 has 11 residues.

V and J are TRBV30 and TRBJ2-2; TCRdb selects TRBD1, and the lack of DNA leaves this call unchecked. The CDR3 loop spans 14 amino acids. Germline-derived CDR1 and CDR2 are GTSNPN and SVGIG (reference sequence). CDR3: CAWSRDANTGELFF.

This chain connects TRBV5-1 to TRBJ2-3; TCRdb picks TRBD2, but there is no DNA to check that call. Germline V lookup: CDR1 SGHRS, CDR2 YFSETQ. CDR3 length: 13 amino acids. The chain's CDR3 is CASSSSSGDTQYF.

The chain joins TRBV7-2 to TRBJ1-2. The CDR3 is 13 residues long. Per germline, CDR1 SGHTA and CDR2 FQGNSA. The CDR3 reads CASSLPTNYGYTF.

This rearrangement joins TRBV12-3 or TRBV12-4 to TRBJ2-1; the D call from TCRdb, TRBD2, cannot be confirmed without DNA. This CDR3 contains 12 residues. CDR3 sequence: CASRRTSEVGFF.

The chain links TRBV3-1 to TRBJ2-1. The CDR3 consists of 13 residues. Per germline, CDR1 LGHDT and CDR2 YNNKEL (reference sequence). The CDR3 here is CASSQVQMNEQFF.

The chain combines TRBV6-6 with TRBJ2-1; as DNA is missing, the TRBD2 call by TCRdb cannot be tested. There are 13 residues in the CDR3. Germline values: CDR1 MNHNY, CDR2 SVGAGI (reference sequence). The chain's CDR3 is CASSSGGHNEQFF.

The chain employs TRBV25-1 and TRBJ1-1; TCRdb selects TRBD1, and the lack of DNA leaves this call unchecked. The CDR3 length is 15 residues. The germline gives CDR1 MGHDK, CDR2 SYGVNS. The CDR3 sequence: CASTASIVQGGIIFF.

This chain links TRBV9 with TRBJ1-6; the D call of TRBD1 rests on TCRdb alone, since no DNA is present to check it. CDR1 is SGDLS, CDR2 YYNGEE, per germline. This CDR3 contains 15 residues. This chain's CDR3 is CASSVDGQGRSYFHF.

The genes are TRBV9 and TRBJ2-7; TCRdb returns TRBD1, unconfirmable since there is no DNA. The CDR3 length is 14 residues. Germline CDR1 SGDLS, CDR2 YYNGEE. CDR3 region: CASSPPTPGGEQYF.

The chain uses TRBV20-1 and TRBJ1-2. This CDR3 comprises 14 residues. The V gene's germline CDR1 is DFQATT and CDR2 SNEGSKA (reference sequence). The chain's CDR3 is CSARSVGLHYGYTF.

This rearrangement joins TRBV28 to TRBJ2-1; TCRdb's D gene call, TRBD1, goes unchecked for lack of DNA. CDR1 and CDR2 from the germline V gene are MDHEN and SYDVKM. The CDR3 runs 13 residues. The CDR3 sequence is CASSGTVLNEQFF. The variable domain in full, completed from reference TRBV28 and TRBJ2-1, reads DVKVTQSSRYLVKRTGEKVFLECVQDMDHENMFWYRQDPGLGLRLIYFSYDVKMKEKGDIPEGYSVSREKKERFSLILESASTNQTSMYLCASSGTVLNEQFFGPGTRLTVL.

This chain uses TRBV7-2 with TRBJ2-7; the TCRdb D gene call, TRBD2, has no DNA to confirm it. The CDR3 is made up of 14 amino acids. Germline lookup yields CDR1 SGHTA and CDR2 FQGNSA. The CDR3: CASRAGGSRYEQYF.

The chain carries TRBV7-3 and TRBJ2-1; TCRdb's D gene call, TRBD2, goes unchecked for lack of DNA. CDR3 length equals 14 residues. From germline, CDR1 is SGHTA and CDR2 FQGTGA. The CDR3 sequence is CASSLTLLANEQFF.

This chain uses TRBV9 with TRBJ2-5; the TRBD1 assignment by TCRdb is unverifiable without DNA. CDR3 length: 14 amino acids. Looked up from germline, CDR1 is SGDLS and CDR2 is YYNGEE. CDR3 residues: CASSGSGIGETQYF.

The rearrangement uses TRBV7-8 and TRBJ2-7. Germline values: CDR1 SGHVS, CDR2 FQNEAQ. The CDR3 has 14 amino acids. CDR3 protein: CASSSRISSVEQYF.

The chain combines TRBV20-1 with TRBJ2-7; TCRdb's D call, TRBD1, is unchecked because there is no DNA. CDR1 and CDR2 from the germline V gene are DFQATT and SNEGSKA (reference sequence). CDR3 length: 15 residues. Here the CDR3 reads CSASPRGLGVYEQYF.

This CDR3 reads CAISRGVGSNTEAFF. The chain recombines TRBV10-3 with TRBJ1-1; TCRdb's assignment of TRBD1 cannot be checked, as there is no DNA. The CDR3 contains 15 residues. Germline lookup yields CDR1 ENHRY and CDR2 SYGVKD.

J is TRBJ1-4 and V is TRBV7-2. This CDR3 has 15 residues. Germline-derived CDR1 and CDR2 are SGHTA and FQGNSA. CDR3 in amino acids: CASSLVAATNEKLFF.